This TCR beta chain comes out of a study of T cells in Graves' hyperthyroidism and ophthalmopathy. This clonotype was found a few times. This CDR3 spans 14 amino acids. J lost 3 bases, V lost 4 bases, and 2 bases had no gene match. Germline V gene sequence: CDR1 SQVTM, CDR2 ANQGSEA. There were TCR beta CDR3 regions amplified from RNA transcripts. When the TCR CDR3 underwent first-round RT-PCR, the HTBI primer set was used. TCRdb ran MiXCR on the multiplex PCR reads and lists one entry per CDR3 protein. The table has about 640,000 distinct CDR3 sequences, about 20% seen once; the top ten hold more than 30%.

Specimen: blood. The TCR originated in a man in his thirties or forties with Graves' ophthalmopathy. The chain is built from TRBV29-1 and TRBJ2-7; TRBD2 agrees at 14 bases. CDR3 DNA sequence: TGCAGCGTTGCGGGACTAGCGGGGGACTACGAGCAGTACTTC. Amino acids: CSVAGLAGDYEQYF.